The clone carrying this T cell receptor beta chain was detected ten times or more. CDR1 is ENHRY and CDR2 is SYGVKD in the germline V gene. The CDR3 totals 15 residues. V lost 3 bases, J lost 9 bases, and 15 bases lay in between. The data derive from a study of neurological immune-mediated disorders. The cDNA was generated through 5'RACE incorporating 10-nucleotide random UMIs. TCRdb used MiXCR to reprocess the 5' RACE reads, holding one entry per CDR3 protein. The sample contains 50,000 or so distinct CDR3 sequences, about 9.4% of which appear only once. The clonotype originates from a middle-aged woman with HTLV-1-associated myelopathy (HAM/TSP). The J gene is TRBJ1-6, the V gene TRBV10-3; maybe TRBD1 (5 bases). Material: PBMCs. This CDR3 reads CAISDSGTGASPLHF. The DNA for the CDR3 is TGTGCCATCAGTGATTCCGGGACTGGGGCTTCACCCCTCCACTTT.